Listed below are T cell receptor beta chains from one sample, sequenced in a study of T cell responses to AZD1222 COVID-19 vaccine. Clones were read by immunoSEQ multiplex PCR, and TCRdb kept only the in-frame ones, dropping some. The table records approximately 210,000 clones, just over 90% of them present only once. The specimen was peripheral blood, collected 28 days after the second AZD1222 dose. Receptor source: an adult who received the AZD1222 COVID-19 vaccine. The CDR3 runs from the conserved cysteine through the conserved F or W. The order of the fields is V gene, J gene, clone size, D gene, CDR3 DNA, CDR3 protein. A D gene is named only where the DNA matches it firmly. Only part of the rows carry a size: once, few, many, or a class if the clone is expanded.

TRBV6-5	TRBJ1-2	-	-	TGTGCCAGCATGATAGGGTCGTTTAGCTATGGCTACACCTTC	CASMIGSFSYGYTF
TRBV6-1	TRBJ2-7	-	TRBD1	TGTGCCAGCAGTGAACGGACAGGTTTCTCCTACGAGCAGTACTTC	CASSERTGFSYEQYF
TRBV30	TRBJ1-6	-	-	TGTGCCTGGAGTGCGTACTCGGGCCTGGTCTCCCAATCACCCCTCCACTTT	CAWSAYSGLVSQSPLHF
TRBV6-5	TRBJ1-2	-	-	TGTGCCAGCAGTTACTCGAGAGGGGCTGTCTATGGCTACACCTTC	CASSYSRGAVYGYTF
TRBV9	TRBJ2-7	-	TRBD1	TGTGCCAGCAGCGTAGGGACAGGCCCCTACGAGCAGTACTTC	CASSVGTGPYEQYF
TRBV28	TRBJ2-1	-	-	TGTGCCAGCAGTTTAAGGTGGGGGGCAGCGGAGCGGGATGAGCAGTTCTTC	CASSLRWGAAERDEQFF
TRBV10-3	TRBJ2-7	-	TRBD1	TGTGCCATCAGTGACAACAGGGGGCTAGGTAGGGGAGGACTCTCCTACGAGCAGTACTTC	CAISDNRGLGRGGLSYEQYF
TRBV5-1	TRBJ1-4	-	-	TGCGCCAGCAGCTTGTCGGCAACTAATGAAAAACTGTTTTTT	CASSLSATNEKLFF
TRBV27	TRBJ2-7	once	-	TGTGCCAGCAGCCCAAATTCCTACTCCTACGAGCAGTACTTC	CASSPNSYSYEQYF
TRBV9	TRBJ2-5	once	-	TGTGCCAGCAGCGTAGGAGGGGACCCAACTGCACTTGGGACCCAGTACTTC	CASSVGGDPTALGTQYF
TRBV28	TRBJ1-2	once	-	TGTGCCAGCAGTTTGGGGCAGACCTATGGCTACACCTTC	CASSLGQTYGYTF
TRBV2	TRBJ2-1	few	TRBD1	TGTGCCAGCAGCGGGGACAGGGCCGCCGGAGATGAGCAGTTCTTC	CASSGDRAAGDEQFF
TRBV7-3	TRBJ2-3	-	TRBD2	TGTGCCAGCAGGGACGCCCGGGGGGCAGATACGCAGTATTTT	CASRDARGADTQYF
TRBV27	TRBJ1-5	-	-	TGTGCCAGCTCCTACCAGGGTTTTGGTCAGCCCCAGCATTTT	CASSYQGFGQPQHF
TRBV7-2	TRBJ2-3	-	TRBD2	TGTGCCAGCAGCTACCTTTGGGAGGGAGATTATACGCAGTATTTT	CASSYLWEGDYTQYF
TRBV6-5	TRBJ1-1	-	-	TGTGCCAGCAGTTACAAGGGGGGCTGGACTGGCACTGAAGCTTTCTTT	CASSYKGGWTGTEAFF
TRBV28	TRBJ2-3	-	-	TGTGCCAGCAGTCTTCTTTCCCCAGATACGCAGTATTTT	CASSLLSPDTQYF
TRBV19	TRBJ1-2	-	-	TGTGCCAGCCGGACGGACTCTAACTATGGCTACACCTTC	CASRTDSNYGYTF
TRBV7-8	TRBJ2-1	-	TRBD1	TGTGCCAGCAGCTACGGACAGGCGCAGGGTTACTACAATGAGCAGTTCTTC	CASSYGQAQGYYNEQFF
TRBV28	TRBJ2-3	-	-	TGTGCCAGCAGTTTTCCCTTGGGCGCGATCACAGATACGCAGTATTTT	CASSFPLGAITDTQYF
TRBV20-1	TRBJ2-4	-	-	TGCAGTGCGCCAGGAGGGAACATTCAGTACTTC	CSAPGGNIQYF
TRBV28	TRBJ1-4	-	-	TGTGCCAGCAGGCCTGGGGGTCAGGAAAAACTGTTTTTT	CASRPGGQEKLFF
TRBV10-3	TRBJ2-1	-	-	TGTGCCGTCGGTGCGGAATGGAGCTCCTACAATGAGCAGTTCTTC	CAVGAEWSSYNEQFF
TRBV6-4	TRBJ1-1	-	-	TGTGCCAGCAGTTCGGGGAGGCCGAACACTGAAGCTTTCTTT	CASSSGRPNTEAFF
TRBV9	TRBJ1-3	-	-	TGTGCCAGCAGTTACCTCGGTGGAAACACCATATATTTT	CASSYLGGNTIYF
TRBV28	TRBJ1-6	-	-	TGTGCCAGCAGTTTCCCCCCAGGGGCTACCTATAATTCACCCCTCCACTTT	CASSFPPGATYNSPLHF
TRBV7-2	TRBJ1-5	-	-	TGTGCCAGCAGCTTTTATAGCAATCAGCCCCAGCATTTT	CASSFYSNQPQHF
TRBV18	TRBJ1-6	-	-	TGTGCCAGCTCACCAGGGAGGGGGGGGTCACCCCTCCACTTT	CASSPGRGGSPLHF
TRBV12-3/TRBV12-4	TRBJ1-4	-	-	TGTGCCAGCAGTTTGGGGGGTGAAAAACTGTTTTTT	CASSLGGEKLFF
TRBV4-1	TRBJ2-7	-	-	TGCGCCAGCAGCCAGGCTAACTCCTACGAGCAGTACTTC	CASSQANSYEQYF
TRBV5-6	TRBJ1-6	-	TRBD1	TGTGCCAGCAGCTTGGACAGGGGTGAATCACCCCTCCACTTT	CASSLDRGESPLHF
TRBV6-5	TRBJ1-1	-	-	TGTGCCAGCAGTTACGGGCGCGCTGAAGCTTTCTTT	CASSYGRAEAFF
TRBV5-1	TRBJ2-3	-	TRBD2	TGCGCCAGCAGCTTGGCGGGAGGGCCAGGGAATACGCAGTATTTT	CASSLAGGPGNTQYF
TRBV9	TRBJ1-2	-	-	TGTGCCAGTACACAGGGCGACGGCTACACCTTC	CASTQGDGYTF
TRBV11-2	TRBJ1-6	-	TRBD1	TGTGCCAGCAGTACAGGGAGGGGGCTATCACCCCTCCACTTT	CASSTGRGLSPLHF
TRBV29-1	TRBJ2-2	-	-	TGCAGCGTTGTCTCAGGAGGCACCGGGGAGCTGTTTTTT	CSVVSGGTGELFF
TRBV7-9	TRBJ2-1	-	-	TGTGCCAGCAGCTCAGGGTCCTCCAAAAGGGGGACTAAAGGCAATGAGCAGTTCTTC	CASSSGSSKRGTKGNEQFF
TRBV28	TRBJ1-3	-	TRBD1	TGTGCCAGCAGCTCGGGACAGGTGTTCTCTGGAAACACCATATATTTT	CASSSGQVFSGNTIYF
TRBV2	TRBJ2-1	-	TRBD2	TGTGCCAGCGGGACGGCACCGGGACTAGCGGGAGTGGGCTCTTACAATGAGCAGTTCTTC	CASGTAPGLAGVGSYNEQFF
TRBV2	TRBJ2-7	-	TRBD2	TGTGCCAGCAGTGAACTCGGCGGGAGGACCTACGAGCAGTACTTC	CASSELGGRTYEQYF
TRBV5-1	TRBJ1-2	-	TRBD1	TGCGCCAGCAGATTCGACGCCACAGGGGCGGGTGGCTACACCTTC	CASRFDATGAGGYTF
TRBV28	TRBJ1-6	-	-	TGTGCCAGCAGTTCCCGCCGGACCCTCCACTTT	CASSSRRTLHF
TRBV6-5	TRBJ2-7	-	-	TGTGCCAGCAGTTACGCACAGGCACTCGACGAGCAGTACTTC	CASSYAQALDEQYF
TRBV27	TRBJ2-7	-	-	TGTGCCAGCAGTTTATCCAAATCAACCTACGAGCAGTACTTC	CASSLSKSTYEQYF
TRBV25-1	TRBJ1-2	-	-	TGTGCCAGCAGTGAAGGGGGCGCGAGCTATGGCTACACCTTC	CASSEGGASYGYTF
TRBV4-1	TRBJ2-7	-	-	-	CASSHVPEQYFGPGYEQYF
TRBV5-1	TRBJ2-7	-	-	TGCGCCAGCAGCTTGGACGCACCGAGCTCCTACGAGCAGTACTTC	CASSLDAPSSYEQYF
TRBV9	TRBJ2-7	-	-	TGTGCCAGCAGCGATGGGGGAAGCGAGCAGTACTTC	CASSDGGSEQYF
TRBV13	TRBJ1-2	-	-	TGTGCCAGCAGCCCGGACAAGGACTATGGCTACACCTTC	CASSPDKDYGYTF
TRBV7-9	TRBJ1-6	-	-	TGTGCCAGCAGCCCGGATGGATTGAAGAATTCACCCCTCCACTTT	CASSPDGLKNSPLHF
TRBV7-7	TRBJ2-1	-	-	TGTGCTAGCAGCTTAGCGGGGACAGAAGACAATGAGCAGTTCTTC	CASSLAGTEDNEQFF
TRBV21-1	TRBJ2-2	once	-	TGTGCCAGCAGGCCCCTAGACAGGGGGGGCACCGGGGAGCTGTTTTTT	CASRPLDRGGTGELFF
TRBV5-1	TRBJ2-1	-	-	TGCGCCAGCAGCTTGCAAGCGGGTTCCCTAGGGAATGAGCAGTTCTTC	CASSLQAGSLGNEQFF